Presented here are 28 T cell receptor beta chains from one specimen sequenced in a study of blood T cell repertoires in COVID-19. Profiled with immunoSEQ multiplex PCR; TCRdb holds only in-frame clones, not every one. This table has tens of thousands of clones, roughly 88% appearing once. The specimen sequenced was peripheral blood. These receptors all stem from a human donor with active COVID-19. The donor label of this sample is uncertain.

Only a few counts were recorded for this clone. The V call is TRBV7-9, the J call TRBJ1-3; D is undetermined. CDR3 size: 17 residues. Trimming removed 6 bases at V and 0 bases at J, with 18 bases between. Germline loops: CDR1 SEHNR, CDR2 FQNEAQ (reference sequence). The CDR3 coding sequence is TGTGCCAGCAGTTCAGCTCGGTTACAGAGCTCTGGAAACACCATATATTTT. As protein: CASSSARLQSSGNTIYF.

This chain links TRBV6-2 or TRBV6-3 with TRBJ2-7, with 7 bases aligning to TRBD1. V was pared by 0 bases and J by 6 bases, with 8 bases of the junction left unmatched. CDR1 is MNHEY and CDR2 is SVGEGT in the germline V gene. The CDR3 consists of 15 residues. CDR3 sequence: CASSYSIQGSGEQYF. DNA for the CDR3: TGTGCCAGCAGTTACTCGATACAGGGGAGCGGCGAGCAGTACTTC.

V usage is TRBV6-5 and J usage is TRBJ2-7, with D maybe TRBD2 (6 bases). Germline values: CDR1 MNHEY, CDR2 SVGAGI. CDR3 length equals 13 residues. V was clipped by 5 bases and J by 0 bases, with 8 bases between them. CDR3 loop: CASSKGGSYEQYF. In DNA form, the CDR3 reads TGTGCCAGCAGTAAGGGAGGCTCCTACGAGCAGTACTTC.

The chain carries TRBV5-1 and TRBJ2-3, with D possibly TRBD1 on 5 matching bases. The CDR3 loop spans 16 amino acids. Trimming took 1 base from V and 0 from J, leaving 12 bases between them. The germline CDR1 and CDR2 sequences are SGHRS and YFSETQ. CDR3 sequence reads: CASSLMGPKSTDTQYF. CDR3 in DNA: TGCGCCAGCAGCTTGATGGGGCCCAAAAGCACAGATACGCAGTATTTT.

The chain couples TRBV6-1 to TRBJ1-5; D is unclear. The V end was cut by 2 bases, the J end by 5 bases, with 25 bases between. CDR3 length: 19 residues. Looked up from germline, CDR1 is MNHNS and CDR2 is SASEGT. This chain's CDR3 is CASSEFGSGSKSLHQPQHF. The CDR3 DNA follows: TGTGCCAGCAGTGAATTCGGCAGCGGGAGCAAGTCCCTTCATCAGCCCCAGCATTTT.

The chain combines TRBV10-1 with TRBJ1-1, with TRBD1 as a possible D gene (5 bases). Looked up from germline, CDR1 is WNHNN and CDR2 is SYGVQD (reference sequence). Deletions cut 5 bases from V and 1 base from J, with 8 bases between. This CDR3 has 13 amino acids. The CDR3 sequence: CASSNGQNTEAFF. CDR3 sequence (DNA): TGCGCCAGCAGTAATGGACAGAACACTGAAGCTTTCTTT.

DNA of the CDR3: TGTGCCAGCAGCCAAGCGACAGATACGCAGTATTTT. Encoded protein: CASSQATDTQYF. This chain joins TRBV3-1 (or the pseudogene TRBV3-2) and TRBJ2-3; D is unresolved. CDR1 is LGHDT, CDR2 YNNKEL, per germline (reference sequence). The ends were cut back, 1 base at V and 3 bases at J, with 2 bases in the middle. CDR3 length equals 12 residues.

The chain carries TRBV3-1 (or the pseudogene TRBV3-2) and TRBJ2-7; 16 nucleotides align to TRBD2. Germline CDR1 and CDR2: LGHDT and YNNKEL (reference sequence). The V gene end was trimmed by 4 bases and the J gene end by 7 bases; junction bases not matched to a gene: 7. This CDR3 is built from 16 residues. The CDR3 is CASSPLGTSGRGEQYF. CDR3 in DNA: TGTGCCAGCAGCCCCCTGGGGACTAGCGGGAGGGGGGAGCAGTACTTC.

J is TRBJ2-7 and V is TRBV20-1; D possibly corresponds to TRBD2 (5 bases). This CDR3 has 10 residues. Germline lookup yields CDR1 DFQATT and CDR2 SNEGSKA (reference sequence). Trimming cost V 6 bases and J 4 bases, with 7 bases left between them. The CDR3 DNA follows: TGCAGTGCCTTAGCGTACGAGCAGTACTTC. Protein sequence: CSALAYEQYF.

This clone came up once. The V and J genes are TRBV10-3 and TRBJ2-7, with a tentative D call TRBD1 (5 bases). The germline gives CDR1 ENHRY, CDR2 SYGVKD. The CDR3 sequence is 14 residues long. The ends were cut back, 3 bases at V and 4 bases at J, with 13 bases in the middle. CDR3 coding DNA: TGTGCCATCAGTGACATGGCAGGGCGGTACGAGCAGTACTTC. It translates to CAISDMAGRYEQYF.

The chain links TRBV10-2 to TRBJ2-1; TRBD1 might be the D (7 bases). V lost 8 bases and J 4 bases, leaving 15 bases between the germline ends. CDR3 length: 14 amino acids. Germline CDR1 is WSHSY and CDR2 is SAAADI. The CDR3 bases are TGCGCCAGCGGGTGGCAGGGGGGTTACAATGAGCAGTTCTTC. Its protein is CASGWQGGYNEQFF.

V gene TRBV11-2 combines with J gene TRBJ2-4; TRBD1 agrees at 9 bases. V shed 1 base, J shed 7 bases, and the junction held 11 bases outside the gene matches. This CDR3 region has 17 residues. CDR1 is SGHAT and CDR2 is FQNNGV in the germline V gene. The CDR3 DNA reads TGTGCCAGCAGCTTAGGTTTTGGTTACAGGGGGCGGAACATTCAGTACTTC. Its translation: CASSLGFGYRGRNIQYF.

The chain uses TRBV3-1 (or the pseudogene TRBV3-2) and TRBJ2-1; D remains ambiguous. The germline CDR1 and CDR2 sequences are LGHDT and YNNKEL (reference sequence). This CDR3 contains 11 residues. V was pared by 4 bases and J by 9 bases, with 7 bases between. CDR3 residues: CASSLTGEQFF. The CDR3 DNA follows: TGTGCCAGCAGCCTCACCGGTGAGCAGTTCTTC.

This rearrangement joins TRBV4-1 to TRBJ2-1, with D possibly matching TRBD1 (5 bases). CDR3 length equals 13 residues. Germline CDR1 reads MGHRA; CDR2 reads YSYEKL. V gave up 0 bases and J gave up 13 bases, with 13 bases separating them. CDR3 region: CASSQEVNRSQFF. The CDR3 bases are TGCGCCAGCAGCCAAGAGGTAAACAGGAGCCAGTTCTTC.

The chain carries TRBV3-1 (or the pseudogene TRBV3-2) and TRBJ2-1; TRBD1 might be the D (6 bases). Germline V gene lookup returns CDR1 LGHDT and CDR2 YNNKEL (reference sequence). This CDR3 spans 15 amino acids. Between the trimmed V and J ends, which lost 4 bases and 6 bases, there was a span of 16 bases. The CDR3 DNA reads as TGTGCCAGCAGCCCCCGGGACACCACCTCCAATGAGCAGTTCTTC. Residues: CASSPRDTTSNEQFF.

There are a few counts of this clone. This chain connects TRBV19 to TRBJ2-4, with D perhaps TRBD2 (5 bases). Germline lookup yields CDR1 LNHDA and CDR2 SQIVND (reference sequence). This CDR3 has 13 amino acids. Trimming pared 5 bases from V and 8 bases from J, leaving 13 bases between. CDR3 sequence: CASSVAAGDIQYF. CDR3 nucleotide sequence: TGTGCCAGTAGTGTTGCAGCCGGGGACATTCAGTACTTC.

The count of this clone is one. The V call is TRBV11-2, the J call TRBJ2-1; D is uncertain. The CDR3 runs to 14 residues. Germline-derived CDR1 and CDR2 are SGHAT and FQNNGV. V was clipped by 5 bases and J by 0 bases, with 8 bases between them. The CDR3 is CASSPGSSYNEQFF. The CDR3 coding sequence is TGTGCCAGCAGCCCAGGCAGCTCCTACAATGAGCAGTTCTTC.

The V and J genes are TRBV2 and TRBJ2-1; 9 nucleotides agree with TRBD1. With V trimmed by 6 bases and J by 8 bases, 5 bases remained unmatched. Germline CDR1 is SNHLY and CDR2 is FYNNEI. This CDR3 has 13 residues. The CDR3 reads CASSGTGSHEQFF. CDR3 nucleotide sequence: TGTGCCAGCAGCGGGACAGGGAGCCATGAGCAGTTCTTC.

The CDR3 loop reads CASSLEHGFFAEAFF. In nucleotides, the CDR3 is TGTGCCAGCAGCTTAGAACATGGTTTCTTCGCTGAAGCTTTCTTT. The chain employs TRBV7-9 and TRBJ1-1; no reliable D call. CDR3 size: 15 residues. V dropped 1 base and J dropped 6 bases, with 15 bases sitting between them. Germline values: CDR1 SEHNR, CDR2 FQNEAQ (reference sequence). Drawing the rest from reference TRBV7-9 and TRBJ1-1, the complete variable domain is DTGVSQNPRHKITKRGQNVTFRCDPISEHNRLYWYRQTLGQGPEFLTYFQNEAQLEKSRLLSDRFSAERPKGSFSTLEIQRTEQGDSAMYLCASSLEHGFFAEAFFGQGTRLTVV.

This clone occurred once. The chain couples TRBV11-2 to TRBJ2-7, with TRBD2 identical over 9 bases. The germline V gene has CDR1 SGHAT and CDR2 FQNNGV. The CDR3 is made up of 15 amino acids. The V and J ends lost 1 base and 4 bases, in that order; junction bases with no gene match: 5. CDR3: CASSLVRGRGYEQYF. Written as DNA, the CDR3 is TGTGCCAGCAGCTTAGTCCGCGGGAGGGGATACGAGCAGTACTTC.

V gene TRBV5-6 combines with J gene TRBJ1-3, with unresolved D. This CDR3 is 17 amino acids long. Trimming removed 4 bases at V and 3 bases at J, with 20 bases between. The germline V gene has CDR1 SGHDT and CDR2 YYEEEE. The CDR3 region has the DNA TGTGCCAGCAGCCGTTCAGCCGCACAGAGAAGTGGAAACACCATATATTTT. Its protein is CASSRSAAQRSGNTIYF.

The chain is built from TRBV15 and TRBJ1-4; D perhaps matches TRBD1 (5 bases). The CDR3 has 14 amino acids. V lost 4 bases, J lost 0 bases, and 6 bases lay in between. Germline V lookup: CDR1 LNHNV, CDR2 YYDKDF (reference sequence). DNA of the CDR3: TGTGCCACCAGCACAGGGACAACTAATGAAAAACTGTTTTTT. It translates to CATSTGTTNEKLFF.

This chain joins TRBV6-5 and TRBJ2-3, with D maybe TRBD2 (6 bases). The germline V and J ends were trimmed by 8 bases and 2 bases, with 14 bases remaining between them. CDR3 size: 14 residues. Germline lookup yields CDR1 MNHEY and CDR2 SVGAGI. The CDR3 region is CASGRGGDTDTQYF. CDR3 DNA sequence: TGTGCCAGCGGGCGTGGCGGGGACACAGATACGCAGTATTTT.

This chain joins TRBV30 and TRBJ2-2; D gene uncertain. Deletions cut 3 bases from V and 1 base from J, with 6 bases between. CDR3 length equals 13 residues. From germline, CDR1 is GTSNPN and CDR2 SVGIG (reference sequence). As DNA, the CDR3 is TGTGCCTGGAGCAGGCGGAACACCGGGGAGCTGTTTTTT. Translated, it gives CAWSRRNTGELFF.

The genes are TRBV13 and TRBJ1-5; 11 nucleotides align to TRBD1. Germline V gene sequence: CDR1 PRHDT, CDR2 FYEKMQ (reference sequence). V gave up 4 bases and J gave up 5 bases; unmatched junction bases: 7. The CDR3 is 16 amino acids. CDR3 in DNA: TGTGCCAGCAGCTCCTCTAGGGACAGGGGGTATCAGCCCCAGCATTTT. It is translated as CASSSSRDRGYQPQHF.

In DNA form, the CDR3 reads TGCGCCAGCAGCTTGGTGGACTGGCGGGCCAAAAACATTCAGTACTTC. Protein product: CASSLVDWRAKNIQYF. The gene calls are TRBV5-1 and TRBJ2-4; tentative D call: TRBD2 (5 bases). V dropped 0 bases and J dropped 1 base, with 11 bases sitting between them. Germline V gene sequence: CDR1 SGHRS, CDR2 YFSETQ. The CDR3 totals 16 residues. Supplemented by reference TRBV5-1 and TRBJ2-4, the full variable domain reads KAGVTQTPRYLIKTRGQQVTLSCSPISGHRSVSWYQQTPGQGLQFLFEYFSETQRNKGNFPGRFSGRQFSNSRSEMNVSTLELGDSALYLCASSLVDWRAKNIQYFGAGTRLSVL.

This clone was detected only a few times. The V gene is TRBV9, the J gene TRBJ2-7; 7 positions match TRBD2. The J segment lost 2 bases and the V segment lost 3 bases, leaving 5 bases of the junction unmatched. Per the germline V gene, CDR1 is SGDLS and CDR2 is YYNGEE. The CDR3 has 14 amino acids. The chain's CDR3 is CASSEAGVPYEQYF. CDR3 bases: TGTGCCAGCAGCGAGGCGGGGGTCCCCTACGAGCAGTACTTC.

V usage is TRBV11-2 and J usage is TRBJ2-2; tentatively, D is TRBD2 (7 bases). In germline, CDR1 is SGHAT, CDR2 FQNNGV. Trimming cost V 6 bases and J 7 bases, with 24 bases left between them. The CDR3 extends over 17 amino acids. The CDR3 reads CASRLAFQGPRGGELFF. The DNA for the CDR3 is TGTGCCAGCAGACTAGCGTTTCAGGGGCCGAGGGGCGGGGAGCTGTTTTTT.